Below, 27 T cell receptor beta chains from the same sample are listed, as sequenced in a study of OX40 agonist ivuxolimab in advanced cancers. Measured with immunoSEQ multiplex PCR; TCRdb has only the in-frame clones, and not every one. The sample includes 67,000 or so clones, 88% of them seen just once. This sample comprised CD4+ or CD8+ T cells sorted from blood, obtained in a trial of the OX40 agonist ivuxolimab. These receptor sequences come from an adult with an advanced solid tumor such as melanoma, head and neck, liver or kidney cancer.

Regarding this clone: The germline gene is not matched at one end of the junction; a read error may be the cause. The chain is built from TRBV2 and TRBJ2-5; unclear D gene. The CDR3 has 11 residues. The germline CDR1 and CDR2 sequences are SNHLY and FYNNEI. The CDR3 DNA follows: TGTGCCAGCAGTGAAACCGTTCGAATCGACTTC. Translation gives CASSETVRIDF. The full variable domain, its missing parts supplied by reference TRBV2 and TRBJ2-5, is EPEVTQTPSHQVTQMGQEVILRCVPISNHLYFYWYRQILGQKVEFLVSFYNNEISEKSEIFDDQFSVERPDGSNFTLKIRSTKLEDSAMYFCASSETVRIDFGPGTRLLVL.

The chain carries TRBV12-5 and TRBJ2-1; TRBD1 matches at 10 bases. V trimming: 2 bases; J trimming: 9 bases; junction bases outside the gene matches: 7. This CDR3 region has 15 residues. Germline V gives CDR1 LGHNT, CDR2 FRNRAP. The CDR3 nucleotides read TGTGCTAGTGGTTTGCCGATTGACAGGGGGCTTGAGCAGTTCTTC. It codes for CASGLPIDRGLEQFF.

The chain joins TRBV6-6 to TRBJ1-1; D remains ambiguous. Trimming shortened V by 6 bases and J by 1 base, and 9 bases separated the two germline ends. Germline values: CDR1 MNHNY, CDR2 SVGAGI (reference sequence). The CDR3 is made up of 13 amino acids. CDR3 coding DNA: TGTGCCAGCAGATATCACAGGAACACTGAAGCTTTCTTT. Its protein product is CASRYHRNTEAFF.

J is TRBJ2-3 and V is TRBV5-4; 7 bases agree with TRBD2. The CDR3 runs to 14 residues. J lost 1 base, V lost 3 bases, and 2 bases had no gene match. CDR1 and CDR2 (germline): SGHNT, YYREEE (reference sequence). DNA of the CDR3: TGTGCCAGCAGCTCCACTAGCGGCACAGATACGCAGTATTTT. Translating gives CASSSTSGTDTQYF. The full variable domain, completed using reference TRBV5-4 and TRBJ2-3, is ETGVTQSPTHLIKTRGQQVTLRCSSQSGHNTVSWYQQALGQGPQFIFQYYREEENGRGNFPPRFSGLQFPNYSSELNVNALELDDSALYLCASSSTSGTDTQYFGPGTRLTVL.

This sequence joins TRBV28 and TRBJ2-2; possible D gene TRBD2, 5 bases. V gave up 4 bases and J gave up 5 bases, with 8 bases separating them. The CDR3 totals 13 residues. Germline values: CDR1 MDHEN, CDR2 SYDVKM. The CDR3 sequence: CASSWRGTGELFF. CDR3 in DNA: TGTGCCAGCAGTTGGCGAGGGACCGGGGAGCTGTTTTTT.

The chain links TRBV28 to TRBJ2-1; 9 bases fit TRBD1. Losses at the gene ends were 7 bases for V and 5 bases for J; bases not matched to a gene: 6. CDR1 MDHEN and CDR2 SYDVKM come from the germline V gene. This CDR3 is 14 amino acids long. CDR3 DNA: TGTGCCAGCAAAGGGGACAGGGCCCACAATGAGCAGTTCTTC. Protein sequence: CASKGDRAHNEQFF.

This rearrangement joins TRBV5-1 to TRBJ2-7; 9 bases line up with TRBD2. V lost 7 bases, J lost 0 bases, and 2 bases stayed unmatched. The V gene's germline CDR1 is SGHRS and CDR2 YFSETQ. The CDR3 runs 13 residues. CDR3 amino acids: CASQRGDSYEQYF. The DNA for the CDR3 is TGCGCCAGCCAGCGGGGGGACTCCTACGAGCAGTACTTC.

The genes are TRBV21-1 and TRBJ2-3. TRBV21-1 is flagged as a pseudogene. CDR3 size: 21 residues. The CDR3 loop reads CASSKAGVQNKPPDCADTQYF. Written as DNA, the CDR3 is TGTGCCAGCAGCAAAGCGGGGGTCCAAAACAAACCCCCGGACTGTGCAGATACGCAGTATTTT.

In DNA form, the CDR3 reads TGTGCCAGCAGTCCGAGTTTTGCCGGTACAGATACGCAGTATTTT. Protein product: CASSPSFAGTDTQYF. V is TRBV6-5 and J is TRBJ2-3, with no clear D. V was shortened by 5 bases and J by 3 bases, with 15 bases between the two germline ends. Per germline, CDR1 MNHEY and CDR2 SVGAGI. This CDR3 is 15 amino acids long.

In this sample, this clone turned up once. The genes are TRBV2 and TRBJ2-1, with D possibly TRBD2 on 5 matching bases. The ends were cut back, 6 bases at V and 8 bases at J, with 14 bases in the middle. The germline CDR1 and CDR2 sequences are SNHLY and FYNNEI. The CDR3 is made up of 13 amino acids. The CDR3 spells CASRSNGGHEQFF. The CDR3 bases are TGTGCCAGCAGGTCCAATGGAGGACATGAGCAGTTCTTC.

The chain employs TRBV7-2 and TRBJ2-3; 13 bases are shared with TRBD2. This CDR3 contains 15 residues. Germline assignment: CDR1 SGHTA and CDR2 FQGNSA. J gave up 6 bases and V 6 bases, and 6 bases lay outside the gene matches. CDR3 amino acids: CASSPPGLAGDTQYF. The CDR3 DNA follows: TGTGCCAGCAGTCCCCCGGGACTAGCGGGGGATACGCAGTATTTT.

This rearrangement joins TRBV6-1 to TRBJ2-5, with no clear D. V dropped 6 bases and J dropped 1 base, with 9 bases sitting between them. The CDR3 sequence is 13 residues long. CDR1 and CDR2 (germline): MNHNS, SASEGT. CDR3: CASRGRGQETQYF. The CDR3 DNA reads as TGTGCCAGCAGGGGTCGCGGCCAAGAGACCCAGTACTTC.

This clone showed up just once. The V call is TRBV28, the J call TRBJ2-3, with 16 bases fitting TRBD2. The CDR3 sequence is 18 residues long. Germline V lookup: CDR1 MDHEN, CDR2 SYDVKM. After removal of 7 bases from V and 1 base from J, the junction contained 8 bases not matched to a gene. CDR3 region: CASNAGTSGRVGTDTQYF. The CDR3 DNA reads TGTGCCAGCAATGCCGGGACTAGCGGGAGGGTCGGCACAGATACGCAGTATTTT. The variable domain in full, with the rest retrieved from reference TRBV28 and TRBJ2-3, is DVKVTQSSRYLVKRTGEKVFLECVQDMDHENMFWYRQDPGLGLRLIYFSYDVKMKEKGDIPEGYSVSREKKERFSLILESASTNQTSMYLCASNAGTSGRVGTDTQYFGPGTRLTVL.

CDR3 amino acids: CASSSRLGLGGFNEQFF. The CDR3 region has the DNA TGTGCCAGCAGTTCCCGTCTGGGACTAGGGGGGTTTAATGAGCAGTTCTTC. The gene calls are TRBV28 and TRBJ2-1; 8 bases map to TRBD2. The CDR3 runs 17 residues. V shed 4 bases and J 7 bases; nucleotides not matched to a gene: 15. Germline CDR1 is MDHEN and CDR2 is SYDVKM.

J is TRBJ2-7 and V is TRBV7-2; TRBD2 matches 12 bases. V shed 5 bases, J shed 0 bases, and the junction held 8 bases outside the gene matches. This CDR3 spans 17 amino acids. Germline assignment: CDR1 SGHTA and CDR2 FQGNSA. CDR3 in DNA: TGTGCCAGCAGCCGACGGACTAGCGGGGCTAGCTCCTACGAGCAGTACTTC. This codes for CASSRRTSGASSYEQYF.

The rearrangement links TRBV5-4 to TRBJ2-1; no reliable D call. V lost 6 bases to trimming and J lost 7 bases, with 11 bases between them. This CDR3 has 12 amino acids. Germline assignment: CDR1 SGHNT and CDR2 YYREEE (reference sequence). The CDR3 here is CASTNIGNEQFF. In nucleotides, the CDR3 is TGTGCCAGCACCAATATCGGGAATGAGCAGTTCTTC.

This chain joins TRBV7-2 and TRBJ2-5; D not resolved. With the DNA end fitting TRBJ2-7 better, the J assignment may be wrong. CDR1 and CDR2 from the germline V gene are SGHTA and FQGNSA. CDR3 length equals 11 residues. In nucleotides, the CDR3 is TGTGCCAGCAGCTTAGAAACCGAGCAGTACTTC. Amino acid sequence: CASSLETEQYF.

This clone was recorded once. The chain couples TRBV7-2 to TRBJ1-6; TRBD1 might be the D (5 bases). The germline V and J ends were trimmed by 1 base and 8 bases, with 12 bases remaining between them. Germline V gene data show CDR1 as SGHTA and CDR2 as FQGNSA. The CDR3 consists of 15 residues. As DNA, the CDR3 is TGTGCCAGCAGCTTAGTCAGTGACAGCGATTCACCCCTCCACTTT. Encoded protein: CASSLVSDSDSPLHF.

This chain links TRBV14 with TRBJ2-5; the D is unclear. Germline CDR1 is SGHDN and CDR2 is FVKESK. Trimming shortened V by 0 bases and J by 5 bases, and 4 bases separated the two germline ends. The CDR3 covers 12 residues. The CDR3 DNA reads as TGTGCCAGCAGCCAAGAGTATGAGACCCAGTACTTC. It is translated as CASSQEYETQYF.

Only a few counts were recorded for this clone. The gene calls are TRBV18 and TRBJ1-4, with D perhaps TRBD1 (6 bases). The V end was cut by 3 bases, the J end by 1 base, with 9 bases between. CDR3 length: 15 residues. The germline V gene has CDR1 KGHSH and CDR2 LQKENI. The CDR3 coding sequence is TGTGCCAGCTCACCTTTACAGGGAACTAATGAAAAACTGTTTTTT. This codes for CASSPLQGTNEKLFF.

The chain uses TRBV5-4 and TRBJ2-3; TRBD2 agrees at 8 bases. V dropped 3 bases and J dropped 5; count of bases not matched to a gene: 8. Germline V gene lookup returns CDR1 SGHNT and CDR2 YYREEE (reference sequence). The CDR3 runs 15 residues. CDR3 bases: TGTGCCAGCAGCTCCCAGCGGGGGAGGGAAGATACGCAGTATTTT. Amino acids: CASSSQRGREDTQYF.

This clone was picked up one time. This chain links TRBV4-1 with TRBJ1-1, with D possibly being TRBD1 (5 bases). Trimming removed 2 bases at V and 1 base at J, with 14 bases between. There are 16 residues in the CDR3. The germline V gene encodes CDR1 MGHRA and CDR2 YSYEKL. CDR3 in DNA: TGCGCCAGCAGCCAACCTTGGGGCACCGGGAACACTGAAGCTTTCTTT. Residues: CASSQPWGTGNTEAFF.

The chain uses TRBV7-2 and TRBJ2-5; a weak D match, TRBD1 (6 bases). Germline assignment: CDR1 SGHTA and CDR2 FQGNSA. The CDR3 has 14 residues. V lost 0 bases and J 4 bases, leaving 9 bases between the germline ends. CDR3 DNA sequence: TGTGCCAGCAGCTTAGCGGGACACCCAGAGACCCAGTACTTC. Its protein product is CASSLAGHPETQYF.

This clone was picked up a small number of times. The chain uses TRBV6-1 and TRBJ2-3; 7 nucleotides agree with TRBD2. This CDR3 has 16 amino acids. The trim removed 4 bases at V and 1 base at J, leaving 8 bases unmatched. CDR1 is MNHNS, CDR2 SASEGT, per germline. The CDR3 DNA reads TGTGCCAGCAGTGCACGCATTGGGGGGGGCACAGATACGCAGTATTTT. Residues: CASSARIGGGTDTQYF.

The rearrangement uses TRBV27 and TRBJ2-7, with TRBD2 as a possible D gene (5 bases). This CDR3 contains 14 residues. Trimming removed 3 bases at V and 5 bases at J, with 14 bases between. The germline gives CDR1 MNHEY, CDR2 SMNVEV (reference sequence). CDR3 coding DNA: TGTGCCAGCAGTTTCTCCTCAGAAGCGGACGAGCAGTACTTC. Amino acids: CASSFSSEADEQYF.

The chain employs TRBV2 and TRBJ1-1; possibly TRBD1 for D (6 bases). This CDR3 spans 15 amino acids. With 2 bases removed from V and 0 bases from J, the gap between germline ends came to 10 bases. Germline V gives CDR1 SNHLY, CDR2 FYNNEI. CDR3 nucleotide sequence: TGTGCCAGCAGTGAACAGGGGAGCATGAACACTGAAGCTTTCTTT. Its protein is CASSEQGSMNTEAFF. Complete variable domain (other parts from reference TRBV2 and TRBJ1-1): EPEVTQTPSHQVTQMGQEVILRCVPISNHLYFYWYRQILGQKVEFLVSFYNNEISEKSEIFDDQFSVERPDGSNFTLKIRSTKLEDSAMYFCASSEQGSMNTEAFFGQGTRLTVV.

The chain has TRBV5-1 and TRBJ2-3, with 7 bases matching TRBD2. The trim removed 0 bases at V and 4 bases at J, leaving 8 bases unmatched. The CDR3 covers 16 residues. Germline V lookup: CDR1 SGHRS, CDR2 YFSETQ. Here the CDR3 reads CASSLAGAGVADTQYF. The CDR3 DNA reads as TGCGCCAGCAGCTTGGCCGGCGCGGGGGTTGCAGATACGCAGTATTTT. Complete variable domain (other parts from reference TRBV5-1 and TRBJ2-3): KAGVTQTPRYLIKTRGQQVTLSCSPISGHRSVSWYQQTPGQGLQFLFEYFSETQRNKGNFPGRFSGRQFSNSRSEMNVSTLELGDSALYLCASSLAGAGVADTQYFGPGTRLTVL.